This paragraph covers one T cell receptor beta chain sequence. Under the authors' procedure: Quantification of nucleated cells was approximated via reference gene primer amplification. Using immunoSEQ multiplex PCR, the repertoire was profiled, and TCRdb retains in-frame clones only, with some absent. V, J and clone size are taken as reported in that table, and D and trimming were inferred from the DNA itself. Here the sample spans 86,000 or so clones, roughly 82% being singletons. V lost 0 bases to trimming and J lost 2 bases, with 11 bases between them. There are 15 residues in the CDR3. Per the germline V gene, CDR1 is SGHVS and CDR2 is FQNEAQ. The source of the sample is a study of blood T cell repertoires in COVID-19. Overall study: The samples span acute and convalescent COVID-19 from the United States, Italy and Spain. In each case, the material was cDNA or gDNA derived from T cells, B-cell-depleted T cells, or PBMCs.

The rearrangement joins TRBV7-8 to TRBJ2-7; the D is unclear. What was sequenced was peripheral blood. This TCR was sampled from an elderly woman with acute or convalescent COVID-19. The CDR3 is CASSLALSSTYEQYF. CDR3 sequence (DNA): TGTGCCAGCAGCTTAGCTTTGAGTTCCACCTACGAGCAGTACTTC.